This TCR beta chain is drawn from a study of blood T cell repertoires in COVID-19. Data came from immunoSEQ multiplex PCR; TCRdb stores just in-frame clones and leaves some out. The sample has 190,000 or so clones, approximately 86% seen once. This sequence was found in a woman under 40 with active or convalescent COVID-19. Sequencing was carried out using peripheral blood.

CDR3 sequence: CAIRGQGQGGYGYTF. As DNA, the CDR3 is TGTGCCATCAGGGGACAGGGGCAAGGCGGCTATGGCTACACCTTC. This sequence joins TRBV10-3 and TRBJ1-2, with 10 bases lining up with TRBD1. V was pared by 6 bases and J by 4 bases, with 8 bases of the junction left unmatched. This CDR3 has 15 amino acids. The V gene's germline CDR1 is ENHRY and CDR2 SYGVKD.